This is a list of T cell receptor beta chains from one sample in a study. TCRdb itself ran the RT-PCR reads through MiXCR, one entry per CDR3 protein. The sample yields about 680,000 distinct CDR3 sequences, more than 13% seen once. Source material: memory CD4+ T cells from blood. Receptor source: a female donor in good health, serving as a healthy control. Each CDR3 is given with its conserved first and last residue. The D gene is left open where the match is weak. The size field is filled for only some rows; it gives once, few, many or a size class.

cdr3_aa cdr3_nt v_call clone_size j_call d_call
CASSIVPSGMRTGELFF TGTGCCAGTAGTATAGTTCCTAGCGGGATGCGGACCGGGGAGCTGTTTTTT TRBV19 NA TRBJ2-2 TRBD2
CASSEQGGIGEKLFF TGTGCCAGCAGTGAACAGGGAGGTATCGGCGAAAAACTGTTTTTT TRBV6-1 few TRBJ1-4 NA
CATSASRQGTHEQYF TGTGCCACCAGTGCATCGAGACAGGGGACGCACGAGCAGTACTTC TRBV24-1 NA TRBJ2-7 TRBD1
CATKTNPRSYEQYF TGTGCCACAAAGACCAACCCCCGCTCCTACGAGCAGTACTTC TRBV6-5 many TRBJ2-7 NA
CASSYSIRETYSYEQYF TGTGCCAGCAGTTACTCGATCAGGGAGACATATTCCTACGAGCAGTACTTC TRBV6-2/TRBV6-3 many TRBJ2-7 NA
CSARTVGNEQFF TGCAGTGCTAGAACTGTGGGCAATGAGCAGTTCTTC TRBV20-1 few TRBJ2-1 NA
CAINGCFDYGYTF TGTGCCATAAACGGGTGTTTTGACTATGGCTACACCTTC TRBV28 NA TRBJ1-2 NA
CAISLLAGGSTDTQYF TGTGCCATCAGTCTACTAGCGGGAGGCAGCACAGATACGCAGTATTTT TRBV10-3 NA TRBJ2-3 TRBD2
CASSWDRIGNTIYF TGTGCCAGCAGTTGGGACAGGATTGGAAACACCATATATTTT TRBV12-3/TRBV12-4 few TRBJ1-3 TRBD1
CAWNDYTDTQYF TGTGCCTGGAACGACTACACAGATACGCAGTATTTT TRBV30 few TRBJ2-3 NA
CASSHKTGLGTYNEQFF TGTGCCAGCAGCCATAAGACAGGACTGGGGACCTACAATGAGCAGTTCTTC TRBV13 few TRBJ2-1 NA
CASSEVAGGGETQYF TGCGCCAGCAGTGAAGTAGCGGGGGGGGGAGAGACCCAGTACTTC TRBV10-2 NA TRBJ2-5 TRBD2
CASSFDGAVFGYTF TGTGCCAGCAGCTTTGATGGGGCGGTCTTTGGCTACACCTTC TRBV7-9 NA TRBJ1-2 NA
CASSVVIGAGGITGELFF TGTGCCAGCAGCGTAGTAATAGGGGCAGGGGGCATCACCGGGGAGCTGTTTTTT TRBV9 many TRBJ2-2 TRBD1
CASSASPGNRYSGANVLTF TGTGCCAGCAGCGCCTCCCCCGGGAACAGATACTCTGGGGCCAACGTCCTGACTTTC TRBV9 NA TRBJ2-6 NA
CSASVGPSDTQYF TGCAGTGCTAGTGTGGGACCATCAGATACGCAGTATTTT TRBV20-1 NA TRBJ2-3 NA
CASSNQGVEGYTF TGTGCCAGCAGCAATCAGGGGGTTGAAGGCTACACCTTC TRBV7-2 few TRBJ1-2 TRBD1
CASSLAPPHSTNEKLFF TGTGCCAGCAGCTTAGCTCCCCCGCACTCTACTAATGAAAAACTGTTTTTT TRBV7-8 NA TRBJ1-4 NA
CATSGYGTRGSYNEQFF TGTGCCACCAGTGGTTACGGGACTAGAGGTTCCTACAATGAGCAGTTCTTC TRBV24-1 many TRBJ2-1 TRBD2
CASSYPSDSYSNQPQHF TGTGCCAGCAGTTACCCCTCCGACAGTTATAGCAATCAGCCCCAGCATTTT TRBV6-5 many TRBJ1-5 NA
CSADGRTEAFF TGCAGTGCTGATGGTCGGACTGAAGCTTTCTTT TRBV20-1 few TRBJ1-1 NA
CASSYSNLGGGEQFF TGTGCCAGCAGTTACTCGAACCTAGGAGGGGGTGAGCAGTTCTTC TRBV6-6 few TRBJ2-1 NA
CSASRRVGYTEAFF TGCAGTGCTAGTCGTCGAGTGGGGTACACTGAAGCTTTCTTT TRBV20-1 few TRBJ1-1 NA
CASSSQGGWGDTQYF TGTGCCAGCAGTTCTCAGGGTGGTTGGGGAGATACGCAGTATTTT TRBV27 few TRBJ2-3 NA
CASTPKGGGRRHF TGTGCCAGCACTCCGAAAGGTGGGGGGCGCCGGCATTTT TRBV6-5 NA TRBJ1-5 NA
CSAKGQSYEQYF TGCAGTGCTAAGGGGCAGTCCTACGAGCAGTACTTC TRBV20-1 many TRBJ2-7 NA
CSARARTGEDTQYF TGCAGTGCTAGAGCCCGGACAGGCGAAGATACGCAGTATTTT TRBV20-1 NA TRBJ2-3 TRBD1
CASSYHVTVEAFF TGTGCCAGCAGTTACCACGTGACAGTTGAAGCTTTCTTT TRBV6-2/TRBV6-3 few TRBJ1-1 NA
CSARDRGQGTYNEQFF TGCAGTGCTAGAGATAGGGGACAGGGGACCTACAATGAGCAGTTCTTC TRBV20-1 NA TRBJ2-1 TRBD1
CSARPKGTGLYTEAFF TGCAGTGCTAGACCCAAGGGGACAGGGTTGTACACTGAAGCTTTCTTT TRBV20-1 few TRBJ1-1 TRBD1
CASSQVASGSHGELFF TGTGCCAGCAGCCAAGTGGCTAGCGGGAGTCACGGGGAGCTGTTTTTT TRBV3-1 few TRBJ2-2 TRBD2
CASSWTSGGSYEQYF TGTGCCAGCAGTTGGACTAGCGGGGGTTCCTACGAGCAGTACTTC TRBV7-8 NA TRBJ2-7 TRBD2
CASSLGKTSGGEETQYF TGTGCCAGCAGTTTAGGAAAGACTAGCGGGGGGGAAGAGACCCAGTACTTC TRBV12-3/TRBV12-4 few TRBJ2-5 TRBD2
CASGLMGQGFTEAFF TGTGCTAGTGGCCTAATGGGACAGGGGTTCACTGAAGCTTTCTTT TRBV12-5 few TRBJ1-1 TRBD1
CASSSQQGSTDTQYF TGCGCCAGCAGCTCCCAACAGGGTTCCACAGATACGCAGTATTTT TRBV5-1 many TRBJ2-3 NA
CASSVGREGIEQFF TGTGCCAGCAGCGTAGGGCGGGAGGGGATTGAGCAGTTCTTC TRBV9 few TRBJ2-1 TRBD2
CSVVTPSVNNEQFF TGCAGCGTTGTAACCCCTAGCGTGAACAATGAGCAGTTCTTC TRBV29-1 many TRBJ2-1 NA
CASSLENFPGQAYEQYF TGCGCCAGCAGCTTGGAAAACTTCCCGGGACAGGCCTACGAGCAGTACTTC TRBV5-1 many TRBJ2-7 TRBD1
CASSQVRNDGPYGYTF TGTGCCAGCAGCCAAGTGAGAAACGACGGACCTTATGGCTACACCTTC TRBV3-1 few TRBJ1-2 NA
CASSLDRAAIYTF TGTGCCAGCAGTCTCGACAGGGCTGCTATCTACACCTTC TRBV27 few TRBJ1-2 TRBD1
CASSRDPIRQETQYF TGTGCCAGCAGTCGCGACCCTATCCGACAAGAGACCCAGTACTTC TRBV6-5 many TRBJ2-5 NA
CASSLGTGTGGLETQYF TGCGCCAGCAGCTTGGGGACCGGGACAGGGGGCCTAGAGACCCAGTACTTC TRBV5-1 few TRBJ2-5 TRBD1
CASSPGQGLNTGELFF TGTGCCAGCAGCCCCGGACAGGGATTGAACACCGGGGAGCTGTTTTTT TRBV5-4 few TRBJ2-2 TRBD1
CASSYRDRGGYEQYF TGTGCCAGCAGTTACCGGGACAGGGGGGGATACGAGCAGTACTTC TRBV6-5 NA TRBJ2-7 TRBD1
CSASGAGGNPEKLFF TGCAGTGCTAGTGGTGCAGGGGGCAATCCTGAAAAACTGTTTTTT TRBV20-1 many TRBJ1-4 TRBD1
CASSPSVLGSYEQYF TGTGCCAGCAGCCCTAGCGTCCTAGGATCCTACGAGCAGTACTTC TRBV7-7 many TRBJ2-7 NA